This is a list of T cell receptor beta chains from one sample in a study of CD8+ T cells in alopecia areata. Some clones are missing from TCRdb's copy, which holds only in-frame ones; the method was immunoSEQ multiplex PCR. The table includes about 130,000 clones, roughly 61% detected once. This specimen was CD4+ T cells sorted from blood, taken at week 0. These receptors were taken from a human donor with alopecia areata. CDR3s include the opening cysteine and the closing phenylalanine or tryptophan. Fields, in order: V gene, J gene, D gene, clone size, CDR3 protein, CDR3 DNA. D genes are given only for firm matches. Clone size is given for some rows only: seen once, a few or many times, or a class if the clone is expanded.

TRBV5-1	TRBJ2-7	TRBD1	-	CASSLEVTGGYEQYF	TGCGCCAGCAGCTTGGAGGTGACAGGGGGCTACGAGCAGTACTTC
TRBV5-1	TRBJ2-3	-	once	CASSLGVYQDTQYF	TGCGCCAGCAGCTTGGGTGTTTATCAGGATACGCAGTATTTT
TRBV6-5	TRBJ2-5	-	-	CASSLTGRGRETQYF	TGTGCCAGCAGCCTGACAGGGAGGGGGAGGGAGACCCAGTACTTC
TRBV7-9	TRBJ1-2	-	-	CASSLILGSYGYTF	TGTGCCAGCAGCCTCATACTCGGGAGTTATGGCTACACCTTC
TRBV29-1	TRBJ1-6	-	-	CSVGRAYNSPLHF	TGCAGCGTTGGGAGGGCCTATAATTCACCCCTCCACTTT
TRBV19	TRBJ1-6	TRBD1	-	CASSTSLFADRDSPLHF	TGTGCCAGTAGTACCTCTCTTTTCGCGGACAGGGATTCACCCCTCCACTTT
TRBV29-1	TRBJ2-3	-	few	CSVAGGLVSTDTQYF	TGCAGCGTCGCAGGGGGGTTGGTAAGCACAGATACGCAGTATTTT
TRBV7-3	TRBJ2-5	-	-	CASSEGGQETQYF	TGTGCCAGCAGCGAGGGGGGTCAAGAGACCCAGTACTTC
TRBV7-9	TRBJ1-5	-	-	CAPEAGGQPQHF	TGTGCCCCAGAGGCGGGAGGCCAGCCCCAGCATTTT
TRBV27	TRBJ2-2	-	-	CASRPPMTGTGELFF	TGTGCCAGCAGACCCCCCATGACAGGCACCGGGGAGCTGTTTTTT
TRBV19	TRBJ2-1	TRBD2	few	CASSIDLLAGGHEQFF	TGTGCCAGTAGTATAGATCTGTTAGCGGGAGGGCACGAGCAGTTCTTC
TRBV13	TRBJ2-1	TRBD2	-	CASSRRGAGTSGYNEQFF	TGTGCCAGCAGCCGCCGCGGCGCCGGGACTAGCGGCTACAATGAGCAGTTCTTC
TRBV28	TRBJ2-1	-	-	CASSQGRSSYNEQFF	TGTGCCAGCAGTCAGGGACGTAGCTCCTACAATGAGCAGTTCTTC
TRBV5-1	TRBJ1-5	-	few	CASSLGANQPQHF	TGCGCCAGCAGCTTGGGCGCGAATCAGCCCCAGCATTTT
TRBV5-1	TRBJ1-1	-	-	CASSAIPGQNTEAFF	TGCGCCAGCAGCGCCATCCCAGGTCAGAACACTGAAGCTTTCTTT
TRBV7-2	TRBJ2-1	-	-	CASSLVYSNEQFF	TGTGCCAGCAGCTTAGTCTATAGCAATGAGCAGTTCTTC
TRBV5-1	TRBJ2-3	-	-	CASSLRYDRRVDTQYF	TGCGCCAGCAGCTTGCGATACGATAGGAGGGTGGATACGCAGTATTTT
TRBV5-6	TRBJ1-1	-	-	CASSLLGGMNTEAFF	TGTGCCAGCAGCTTGTTAGGGGGTATGAACACTGAAGCTTTCTTT
TRBV6-6	TRBJ1-1	TRBD1	few	CASHRGMNTEAFF	TGTGCCAGCCACAGGGGGATGAACACTGAAGCTTTCTTT
TRBV7-2	TRBJ2-6	-	-	CASSSMGGRAGVLTF	TGTGCCAGCAGCTCTATGGGGGGGCGGGCTGGCGTCCTGACTTTC
TRBV6-5	TRBJ2-5	-	few	CASMQGGGETQYF	TGTGCCAGCATGCAAGGGGGGGGAGAGACCCAGTACTTC
TRBV21-1	TRBJ1-1	-	-	CASSKGNGNNTEAFF	TGTGCCAGCAGCAAAGGGAACGGGAATAACACTGAAGCTTTCTTT
TRBV29-1	TRBJ2-7	TRBD1	few	CSVGGETGAYEQYF	TGCAGCGTAGGTGGCGAGACAGGGGCCTACGAGCAGTACTTC